Here is one TCR beta chain with its context. Its antigen is still unknown. No clone much larger than this one lies a single base away; base qualities are absent. The data were obtained in a study of blood T cell repertoires in COVID-19 (dated by TCRdb to between 2020 and 2021). Background for the entire study: Collaborator samples came from the United States, Italy and Spain and covered acute and convalescent phases of COVID-19. The prospective study material was composed of cDNA or gDNA derived from T cells, B-cell-depleted T cells, or PBMCs. Deeply sampled blood TCRbeta repertoires from subjects exposed to, actively infected with, or recovered from COVID-19 were included in the dataset. A freely available public database, intended as a resource for researchers studying the immune response to SARS-CoV-2, is where the repertoires were released. The samples were drawn from two sources: the first 160 participants of the ongoing ImmuneRACE study, and about 1,300 subjects contributed by 6 global collaborators. A de-identified subject ID, COVID-19 status, age in years and sex were almost always included in the sample metadata. HLA class I and class II types, where available, came from metadata supplied by the sample provider rather than from assay-based typing.

The CDR3 holds 14 amino acids from the cysteine to the phenylalanine. The read is trimmed to its CDR3 DNA, 42 bases read in frame from base 1. Trimming removed 4 bases from V and 7 bases from J; the gene matches leave 5 bases unexplained. Looking up the germline V gene yields CDR1 MNHEY and CDR2 SVGEGT. What the research found in general, with its limitations: The amount of clinical and demographic metadata varied by source and participant and was provided uncurated.

The immunoSEQ Assay, a bias-controlled multiplex PCR, was used to amplify TCRbeta CDR3 regions from genomic DNA. As for the authors' bioinformatics: Nucleated cell counts per sample were estimated from amplification of reference gene primers within the assay. Sequence reads were collapsed and filtered to measure the absolute abundance of every unique TCRbeta CDR3 rearrangement. For each sample, productive Simpson clonality was calculated as the square root of Simpson's diversity index across productive rearrangements. The source is immuneACCESS, and TCRdb retained only in-frame sequences with V and J called. Part of the clones is not carried over; for the studies checked, unresolved V genes explain less than half of this, and the remainder is unexplained. The V and J calls and clone size were taken over from that table, and D and trimming were inferred from the DNA. Present in this sample are 100,000 to 150,000 clones, 65% to 85% of which were seen just once. Approximately 18% of the sample goes to the ten largest clones.

At one collaborating source in Seattle, patients were enrolled during active infection and were followed longitudinally through the course of disease. Collaborating institutions collected whole blood in K2EDTA tubes following their own protocols. For TCRbeta analysis, collaborators shipped samples in one of three forms: frozen whole blood, isolated PBMCs, or DNA extracted from either of those sample types. Recombination joined TRBV6-2 or TRBV6-3 with TRBJ1-4; 8 of the junction bases match TRBD1. The TCR originated in a man aged 30-40 years with COVID-19, enrolled during active disease. Sequenced material: peripheral blood. CDR3 loop: CASSLQGVGEKLFF. DNA sequence: TGTGCCAGCAGTTTACAGGGGGTCGGTGAAAAACTGTTTTTT.